Included here is one T cell receptor (beta chain) sequence, with context. This CDR3 has 15 amino acids. Germline V gives CDR1 SGHTS, CDR2 YDEGEE. The ends were cut back, 1 base at V and 7 bases at J, with 14 bases in the middle. Repertoires were generated with immunoSEQ multiplex PCR, while TCRdb's copy carries only in-frame clones and drops some. This repertoire shows about 41,000 clones, 80% to 95% found once; its top ten account for 6.3%. This record belongs to a study of brain T cells in children with intractable seizures. The genes are TRBV5-8 and TRBJ1-4, with no clear D. Specimen: peripheral blood, collected at surgery. The sequence derives from a girl aged 2-10 years with tuberous sclerosis and intractable seizures. DNA of the CDR3: TGTGCCAGCAGCTTGCGAGAGGGTAGGACTGAAAAACTGTTTTTT. This codes for CASSLREGRTEKLFF.